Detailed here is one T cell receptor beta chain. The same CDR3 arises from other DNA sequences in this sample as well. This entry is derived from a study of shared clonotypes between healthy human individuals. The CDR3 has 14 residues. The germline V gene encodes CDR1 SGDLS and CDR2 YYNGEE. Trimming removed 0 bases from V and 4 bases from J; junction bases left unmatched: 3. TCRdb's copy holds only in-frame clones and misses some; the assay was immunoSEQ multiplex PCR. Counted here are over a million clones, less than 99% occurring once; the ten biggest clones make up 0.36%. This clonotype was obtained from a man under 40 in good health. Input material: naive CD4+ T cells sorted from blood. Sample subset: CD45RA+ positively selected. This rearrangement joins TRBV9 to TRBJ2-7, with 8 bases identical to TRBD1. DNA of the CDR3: TGTGCCAGCAGCGTAGAAACAGGGGGATACGAGCAGTACTTC. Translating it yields CASSVETGGYEQYF.